Listed below are T cell receptor beta chains from one sample, sequenced in a study of shared clonotypes between healthy human individuals. Method: immunoSEQ multiplex PCR; TCRdb's copy keeps in-frame clones and lacks some. The table lists 800,000 to 950,000 clones, 96% of them singletons. Input material: naive CD8+ T cells sorted from blood. These receptors were taken from a man aged 25-45 years in good health. The CDR3 runs from the conserved cysteine through the conserved F or W. The D gene is left open where the match is weak. The size of a clone is reported for some rows only, either as once, few or many, or as a class for expanded clones.

V	size	D	J	DNA	CDR3
TRBV14	.	.	TRBJ2-7	TGTGCCAGCAGCCTCAGAACCGGGACCTACGAGCAGTACTTC	CASSLRTGTYEQYF
TRBV19	.	.	TRBJ2-3	TGTGCCAGTAGGCCGAGGCCAGGGGATGGAGATACGCAGTATTTT	CASRPRPGDGDTQYF
TRBV27	.	.	TRBJ1-5	TGTGCCAGCAGTGGGGGGGCGCGAAATCAGCCCCAGCATTTT	CASSGGARNQPQHF
TRBV11-2	.	.	TRBJ2-2	TGTGCCAGCAGGACTTCAATGGGGTCCACCGGGGAGCTGTTTTTT	CASRTSMGSTGELFF
TRBV30	.	.	TRBJ2-7	TGTGCCTGGAGAAGGGGCTACGAGCAGTACTTC	CAWRRGYEQYF
TRBV27	.	.	TRBJ1-1	TGTGCCAGCAGTTTATCTTGGGCAGGGATGAACACTGAAGCTTTCTTT	CASSLSWAGMNTEAFF
TRBV11-2	.	.	TRBJ2-3	TGTGCCAGCAGCTTAGCGGGATACACAGATACGCAGTATTTT	CASSLAGYTDTQYF
TRBV19	.	.	TRBJ1-2	TGTGCCACCCGAGGGGGCTATGGCTACACCTTC	CATRGGYGYTF
TRBV27	.	TRBD1	TRBJ2-1	TGTGCCAGCAGCGTAGGACAGGGGGCGTTGAATGAGCAGTTCTTC	CASSVGQGALNEQFF
TRBV11-2	.	TRBD1	TRBJ1-1	TGTGCCAGCAGCGTTCCGGGACAGGGGGATGCTGGAGCTTTCTTT	CASSVPGQGDAGAFF
TRBV5-1	.	.	TRBJ2-5	TGCGCCAGCAGCTTGGTAATTAATACTCCCCAAGAGACCCAGTACTTC	CASSLVINTPQETQYF
TRBV15	.	.	TRBJ2-2	TGTGCCACCAGCCCAGACGGAGTTAACACCGGGGAGCTGTTTTTT	CATSPDGVNTGELFF
TRBV6-5	.	TRBD1	TRBJ2-1	TGTGCCAGCAGTTTAGGGACAGGGGTCTACAATGAGCAGTTCTTC	CASSLGTGVYNEQFF
TRBV7-9	.	.	TRBJ2-7	TGTGCCAGCAGCTTAATCCCCTACGAGCAGTACTTC	CASSLIPYEQYF
TRBV27	.	TRBD2	TRBJ2-1	TGTGCCAGCACTCCCCTAGCGGGGCTCTCCTACAATGAGCAGTTCTTC	CASTPLAGLSYNEQFF
TRBV29-1	.	TRBD1	TRBJ2-1	TGCAGCGTTGCGGGGACAGGGGATAGAACCTCCTACAATGAGCAGTTCTTC	CSVAGTGDRTSYNEQFF
TRBV29-1	.	.	TRBJ1-2	TGCAGCGTTGAAGCGGACTATGGCTACACCTTC	CSVEADYGYTF
TRBV7-9	.	TRBD2	TRBJ2-7	TGTGCCAGCAGCTTAATACTGCGGGAGGGCGGCTACGAGCAGTACTTC	CASSLILREGGYEQYF
TRBV11-2	once	.	TRBJ2-7	TGTGCCAGCAGCTGGCAGCCTACCTACGAGCAGTACTTC	CASSWQPTYEQYF
TRBV6-1	.	TRBD1	TRBJ1-5	TGTGCCAGCAGTGACGGGACAGGGAGCAATCAGCCCCAGCATTTT	CASSDGTGSNQPQHF
TRBV30	.	TRBD1	TRBJ1-2	TGTGCCTGGAGTTTGAGGGGGCGGGTTTCGGATGGCTACACCTTC	CAWSLRGRVSDGYTF
TRBV6-1	.	.	TRBJ2-1	TGTGCCAGCAGCATGCTAAGAGGAGGTTGGAATGAGCAGTTCTTC	CASSMLRGGWNEQFF
TRBV27	.	TRBD2	TRBJ2-2	TGTGCCAGCAGTTCCCGTACTAGCGGTGGCAGCGGGGAGCTGTTTTTT	CASSSRTSGGSGELFF
TRBV7-6	.	TRBD2	TRBJ2-2	TGTGCCAGCAGCTTAGTTACGGGACTAGAAGCCACCGGGGAGCTGTTTTTT	CASSLVTGLEATGELFF
TRBV5-4	.	.	TRBJ2-5	TGTGCCAGCAGTCCTAGGGGGGCAGGCCAAGAGACCCAGTACTTC	CASSPRGAGQETQYF
TRBV6-1	.	.	TRBJ2-1	TGTGCCGTCGAAAGGGACCTCTCCTACAATGAGCAGTTCTTC	CAVERDLSYNEQFF
TRBV11-2	few	.	TRBJ2-3	TGTGCCAGCAGCTTAGACACAGATACGCAGTATTTT	CASSLDTDTQYF
TRBV5-4	.	TRBD2	TRBJ2-3	TGTGCCAGCAGCTTGGGAGCGGGAGGGAGCACAGATACGCAGTATTTT	CASSLGAGGSTDTQYF
TRBV5-6	once	.	TRBJ2-7	TGTGCCAGCAGCTTCGGTACAACAGGGGAGCAGTACTTC	CASSFGTTGEQYF
TRBV4-1	once	.	TRBJ2-7	TGCGCCAGCAGCCAAGATTACGGGGGCCTGACCGACAGGAACGAGCAGTACTTC	CASSQDYGGLTDRNEQYF
TRBV9	.	TRBD1	TRBJ2-1	TGTGCCAGCAGCACTCGGGACAGCTCCTACAATGAGCAGTTCTTC	CASSTRDSSYNEQFF
TRBV7-8	.	.	TRBJ2-7	TGTGCCAGCAGCCTCGGGGGCGGGGAGGTCTACGAGCAGTACTTC	CASSLGGGEVYEQYF
TRBV29-1	.	.	TRBJ2-7	TGCAGCGTTGTTGGGAAAGGACAGAGCTACGAGCAGTACTTC	CSVVGKGQSYEQYF
TRBV4-3	.	.	TRBJ1-5	TGCGCCAGCAGCCAAGATTCAGGGGGCAATCAGCCCCAGCATTTT	CASSQDSGGNQPQHF
TRBV7-3	.	TRBD2	TRBJ2-7	TGTGCCAGCAGCTTAACCCCTGGACTAGCGGGAGGTGACGAGCAGTACTTC	CASSLTPGLAGGDEQYF
TRBV28	.	.	TRBJ2-1	TGTGCCAGCAAGGGCGGCTCCTACAATGAGCAGTTCTTC	CASKGGSYNEQFF
TRBV30	.	TRBD1	TRBJ2-6	TGTGCCTGGAACTTGCCGGGACAGGGTTATTTTGGGGCCAACGTCCTGACTTTC	CAWNLPGQGYFGANVLTF
TRBV9	.	.	TRBJ2-1	TGTGCCAGCAGCGTAGGGGCCAACTACAATGAGCAGTTCTTC	CASSVGANYNEQFF
TRBV20-1	.	.	TRBJ2-7	TGCAGTGCTCAGGTAATCGAGCAGTACTTC	CSAQVIEQYF
TRBV27	.	.	TRBJ2-7	TGTGCCAGCAAGGGATTAGCCTACGAGCAGTACTTC	CASKGLAYEQYF
TRBV9	once	.	TRBJ1-2	TGTGCCAGCAGCCCGGGTTTAGAATTCGGCCCTTATGGCTACACCTTC	CASSPGLEFGPYGYTF
TRBV9	.	.	TRBJ1-1	TGTGCCAGCAGCGTAGCTAGTGACACTGAAGCTTTCTTT	CASSVASDTEAFF
TRBV5-1	.	.	TRBJ2-1	TGCGCCAGCAGCATACTCCCGGGAGCGGGTAATGAGCAGTTCTTC	CASSILPGAGNEQFF
TRBV6-6	.	.	TRBJ2-5	TGTGCCAGCAGTTACTCGGACGAAAGGGTAGAGACCCAGTACTTC	CASSYSDERVETQYF
TRBV27	.	.	TRBJ2-1	TGTGCCAGCCTTTTCGCCAATGAGCAGTTCTTC	CASLFANEQFF
TRBV19	.	.	TRBJ2-2	TGTGCCAGTAGTAAAATAAGGGGTTCGGGGGAGCTGTTTTTT	CASSKIRGSGELFF
TRBV2	.	.	TRBJ2-1	TGTGCCAGCAGGGGTGGCAATGAGCAGTTCTTC	CASRGGNEQFF
TRBV30	.	TRBD1	TRBJ2-1	TGTGCCTGGAGTGTACAGGGGAACAATGAGCAGTTCTTC	CAWSVQGNNEQFF
TRBV4-1	.	.	TRBJ2-2	TGCGCCAGCAGCCAAGTTGGTGACAGTAACACCGGGGAGCTGTTTTTT	CASSQVGDSNTGELFF
TRBV2	.	TRBD2	TRBJ2-1	TGTGCCAGCAGCTCGAGCGGGAGCTCCTACAATGAGCAGTTCTTC	CASSSSGSSYNEQFF
TRBV27	.	.	TRBJ2-3	TGTGCCAGCAGTTTATACCCTAGGAGCACAGATACGCAGTATTTT	CASSLYPRSTDTQYF
TRBV28	.	TRBD2	TRBJ2-1	TGTGCCAGCAGTTTTTCAGCGGGAGGCACCTACAATGAGCAGTTCTTC	CASSFSAGGTYNEQFF